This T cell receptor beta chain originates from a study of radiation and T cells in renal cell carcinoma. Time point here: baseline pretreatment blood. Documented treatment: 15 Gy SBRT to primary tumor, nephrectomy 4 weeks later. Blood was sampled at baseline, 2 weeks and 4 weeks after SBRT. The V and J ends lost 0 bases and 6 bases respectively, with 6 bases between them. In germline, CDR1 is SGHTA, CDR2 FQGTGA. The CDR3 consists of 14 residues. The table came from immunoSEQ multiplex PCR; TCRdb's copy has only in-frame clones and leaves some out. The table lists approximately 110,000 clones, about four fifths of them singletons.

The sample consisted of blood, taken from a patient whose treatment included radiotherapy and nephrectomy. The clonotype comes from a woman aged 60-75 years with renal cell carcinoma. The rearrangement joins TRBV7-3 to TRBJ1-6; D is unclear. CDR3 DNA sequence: TGTGCCAGCAGCTTAACCCAGTCTAATTCACCCCTCCACTTT. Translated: CASSLTQSNSPLHF.